These 13 T cell receptor beta chains were all obtained from the same sample, sequenced in a study of post-analysis software for immune sequencing data. Study-level results: In patients, TRBV5-6, TRBV5-1 and TRBV20-1 belonged to five TRBV segments found more frequently than in controls.

Sequencing libraries made from TCR beta cDNA carried unique molecular identifiers. Each CDR3 protein is one row after TCRdb ran MiXCR on the PCR reads. The sample records about 400,000 distinct CDR3 sequences, 30% to 45% being singletons. No antigen is known for these receptors. Sequences were obtained from blood. All receptors derive from a girl aged 5 to 17 with multiple sclerosis.

The chain recombines TRBV29-1 with TRBJ2-3; D might be TRBD1 (6 bases). Germline V lookup: CDR1 SQVTM, CDR2 ANQGSEA. Between the trimmed V and J ends, which lost 3 bases and 4 bases, there was a span of 14 bases. The CDR3 is made up of 14 amino acids. The CDR3 DNA reads TGCAGCGTTGAGCCAGGGGCGAAGGCAGATACGCAGTATTTT. Protein product: CSVEPGAKADTQYF.

This clonotype showed up just a few times. The chain combines TRBV5-1 with TRBJ2-6; the D gene is possibly TRBD2 (5 bases). CDR1 is SGHRS and CDR2 is YFSETQ in the germline V gene. This CDR3 spans 16 amino acids. Trimming shortened V by 4 bases and J by 3 bases, and 14 bases separated the two germline ends. The chain's CDR3 is CASSEDTAVGANVLTF. The CDR3 nucleotides read TGCGCCAGCAGCGAAGATACAGCGGTTGGGGCCAACGTCCTGACTTTC.

A single count supports this clonotype. The chain employs TRBV7-8 and TRBJ2-7; 9 bases map to TRBD1. Germline loops: CDR1 SGHVS, CDR2 FQNEAQ. The junction had 5 bases not matched to a gene; V was cut back by 4 bases and J by 4 bases. The CDR3 runs to 14 residues. CDR3 residues: CASSYTGGLYEQYF. Here the CDR3 DNA reads TGTGCCAGCAGCTATACAGGGGGCTTGTACGAGCAGTACTTC.

A remark on this clonotype: The germline gene is not matched at one end of the junction; a read error may be the cause. The rearrangement uses TRBV2 and TRBJ2-7; possibly TRBD1 for D (6 bases). Germline V gene data show CDR1 as SNHLY and CDR2 as FYNNEI. CDR3 size: 12 residues. The CDR3 here is CTSGLQGYEQYF. The DNA for the CDR3 is TGTACCAGCGGTCTACAGGGTTACGAGCAGTACTTC.

The rearrangement joins TRBV28 to TRBJ2-7; TRBD2 is a possible D gene (5 bases). This CDR3 has 14 residues. Trimming took off 6 bases at V and 2 bases at J, with 14 bases between the two ends. Germline CDR1 reads MDHEN; CDR2 reads SYDVKM. The CDR3 loop reads CASRPQRLTYEQYF. In nucleotides, the CDR3 is TGTGCCAGCAGACCACAGCGGTTAACCTACGAGCAGTACTTC.

The chain has TRBV7-2 and TRBJ2-5; 7 bases fit TRBD1. The CDR3 has 16 residues. CDR1 and CDR2 (germline): SGHTA, FQGNSA. With 4 bases clipped from V and 1 base from J, the junction kept 9 bases outside the gene matches. This CDR3 reads CASSSTGTEFQETQYF. For the CDR3, the DNA is TGTGCCAGCAGCTCAACCGGGACAGAGTTCCAAGAGACCCAGTACTTC.

The chain combines TRBV6-5 with TRBJ2-3; either TRBD1 or TRBD2 may fit D (5 bases each). The germline CDR1 and CDR2 sequences are MNHEY and SVGAGI. The CDR3 extends over 13 amino acids. Deletions cut 4 bases from V and 0 bases from J, with 5 bases between. DNA for the CDR3: TGTGCCAGCAGTTGGGACAGCACAGATACGCAGTATTTT. Its protein is CASSWDSTDTQYF.

The genes are TRBV20-1 and TRBJ2-3; D may be TRBD1 or TRBD2 (6 bases each). This CDR3 has 13 amino acids. CDR1 and CDR2 (germline): DFQATT, SNEGSKA (reference sequence). Trimming removed 5 bases at V and 8 bases at J, with 17 bases between. The CDR3 nucleotides read TGCAGTGCTGGACAGACTAGTCGGATTACGCAGTATTTT. Encoded protein: CSAGQTSRITQYF.

The chain links TRBV12-3 or TRBV12-4 to TRBJ1-4; D remains unclear. The CDR3 is made up of 13 amino acids. V was cut by 4 bases and J by 7 bases, with 10 bases left in between. The chain's CDR3 is CASSYPASEKLFF. In nucleotides, the CDR3 is TGTGCCAGCAGTTACCCTGCGAGTGAAAAACTGTTTTTT.

J is TRBJ2-7 and V is TRBV28, with TRBD1 matching 9 bases. Germline assignment: CDR1 MDHEN and CDR2 SYDVKM. The V segment lost 6 bases and the J segment 3 bases; nucleotides outside the gene matches: 12. The CDR3 contains 16 residues. The CDR3 loop reads CASSPIPGQGFYEQYF. The CDR3, as DNA: TGTGCCAGCAGCCCAATACCGGGACAGGGCTTCTACGAGCAGTACTTC.

This clonotype showed up many times. The rearrangement joins TRBV27 to TRBJ2-5, with D uncertain. The J call may be in error: the DNA end matches TRBJ2-7 better. CDR3 length equals 14 residues. Germline V gene lookup returns CDR1 MNHEY and CDR2 SMNVEV (reference sequence). As DNA, the CDR3 is TGTGCCAGCAGTCCCCCCCGAGCCTCGGGCGAGCAGTACTTC. As protein: CASSPPRASGEQYF.

This chain connects TRBV7-2 to TRBJ2-3; D remains ambiguous. Between the trimmed V and J ends, which lost 5 bases and 2 bases, there was a span of 8 bases. Germline CDR1 is SGHTA and CDR2 is FQGNSA. CDR3 length: 13 residues. DNA for the CDR3: TGTGCCAGCAGCCCCCAACCCACAGATACGCAGTATTTT. Translating it yields CASSPQPTDTQYF.

For this clonotype: With a much larger clone just one base away, this may be a read error. The V and J genes are TRBV7-2 and TRBJ1-2; possible D gene TRBD1, 5 bases. The CDR3 has 13 residues. V lost 2 bases, J lost 7 bases, and 11 bases lay in between. CDR1 is SGHTA, CDR2 FQGNSA, per germline. The CDR3 bases are TGTGCCAGCAGCTTACGGGACGGCACTGGCTACACCTTC. Translation: CASSLRDGTGYTF.